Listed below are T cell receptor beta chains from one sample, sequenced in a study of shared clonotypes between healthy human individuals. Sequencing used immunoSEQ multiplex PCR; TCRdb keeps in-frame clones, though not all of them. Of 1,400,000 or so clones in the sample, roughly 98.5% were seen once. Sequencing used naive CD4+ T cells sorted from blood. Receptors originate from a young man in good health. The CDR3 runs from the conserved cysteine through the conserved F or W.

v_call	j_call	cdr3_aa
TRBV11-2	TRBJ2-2	CASSLPSHGTARSGELFF
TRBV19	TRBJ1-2	CASRTGPGYTF
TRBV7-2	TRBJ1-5	CASSPGQGRNQPQHF
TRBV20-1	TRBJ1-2	CSARGTYGYTF
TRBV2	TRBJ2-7	CASGKDRGLYEQYF
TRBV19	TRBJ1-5	CASSTGTGDYWDQPQHF
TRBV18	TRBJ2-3	CASSMGLAFVTQYF
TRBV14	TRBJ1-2	CASSPRRTAVANYGYTF
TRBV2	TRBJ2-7	CASSPRLKYEQYF
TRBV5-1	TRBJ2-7	CASKREQGKDEQYF
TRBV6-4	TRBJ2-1	CASSEGLAGTYREQFF
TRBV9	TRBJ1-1	CASSAHREGSGTEAFF
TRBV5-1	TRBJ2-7	CASSSHIGASGYYEQYF
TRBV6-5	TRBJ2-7	CASSLLGDYEQYF